This T cell receptor (beta chain) was sequenced during a study of T cell repertoires in cytomegalovirus infection. For the study at large: Indicated by public TCR beta signatures were CMV infection and matching HLA type.

The junction had 9 bases not matched to a gene; V was cut back by 4 bases and J by 1 base. CDR1 and CDR2 (germline): MNHEY, SMNVEV (reference sequence). There are 17 residues in the CDR3. Study-wide points: HLA-C-restricted, CMV-specific TCR beta clonotypes were dominant ex vivo.

A note on this clonotype: The target antigen is unknown.

TCRdb analysed the reads with MiXCR anew, one entry per CDR3 protein. The sample lists hundreds of thousands of distinct CDR3 sequences, 30% to 40% occurring once. Sequenced material: cultured PBMCs, taken from culture after CMV antigen stimulation. The TCR was taken from a human donor in good health (CMV status not recorded). Some clones in this sample may be carry-over from other donors' samples. The rearrangement joins TRBV27 to TRBJ2-2; 7 positions agree with TRBD2. This CDR3 is CASSSPSGGGNTGELFF. The CDR3 nucleotides read TGTGCCAGCAGTTCCCCGTCGGGGGGAGGGAACACCGGGGAGCTGTTTTTT.